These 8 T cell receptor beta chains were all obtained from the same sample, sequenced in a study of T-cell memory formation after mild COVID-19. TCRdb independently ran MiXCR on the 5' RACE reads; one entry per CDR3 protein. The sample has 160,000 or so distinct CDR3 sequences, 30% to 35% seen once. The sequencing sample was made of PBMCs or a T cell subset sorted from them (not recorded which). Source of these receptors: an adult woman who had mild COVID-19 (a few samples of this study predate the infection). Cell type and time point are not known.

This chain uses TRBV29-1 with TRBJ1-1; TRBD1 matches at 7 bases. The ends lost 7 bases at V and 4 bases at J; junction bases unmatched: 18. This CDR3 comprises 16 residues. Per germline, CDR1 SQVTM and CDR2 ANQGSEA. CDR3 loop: CSGMGTARVSSTEAFF. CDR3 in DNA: TGCAGCGGGATGGGGACAGCGAGGGTTTCGAGCACTGAAGCTTTCTTT.

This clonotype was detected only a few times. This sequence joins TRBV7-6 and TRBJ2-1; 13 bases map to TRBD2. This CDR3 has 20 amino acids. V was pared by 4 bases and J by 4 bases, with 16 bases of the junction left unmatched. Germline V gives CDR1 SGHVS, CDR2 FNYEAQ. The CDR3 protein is CASSSSPRLAGGTGYNEQFF. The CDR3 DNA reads TGTGCCAGCAGCTCTTCGCCCCGACTAGCGGGAGGAACGGGTTACAATGAGCAGTTCTTC.

This chain's CDR3 is CASSRRTPGGEQYF. CDR3 in DNA: TGTGCCAGTAGTAGACGGACACCCGGGGGGGAGCAGTACTTC. The chain couples TRBV19 to TRBJ2-7; TRBD2 agrees at 7 bases. Trimming removed 4 bases from V and 7 bases from J; junction bases left unmatched: 10. CDR3 length: 14 residues. Germline-derived CDR1 and CDR2 are LNHDA and SQIVND (reference sequence).

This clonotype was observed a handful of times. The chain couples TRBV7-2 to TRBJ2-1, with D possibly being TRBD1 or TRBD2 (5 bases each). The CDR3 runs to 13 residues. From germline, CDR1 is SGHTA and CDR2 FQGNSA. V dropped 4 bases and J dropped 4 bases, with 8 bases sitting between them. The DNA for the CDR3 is TGTGCCAGCAGCTCGGGGCGGTACAATGAGCAGTTCTTC. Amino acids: CASSSGRYNEQFF.

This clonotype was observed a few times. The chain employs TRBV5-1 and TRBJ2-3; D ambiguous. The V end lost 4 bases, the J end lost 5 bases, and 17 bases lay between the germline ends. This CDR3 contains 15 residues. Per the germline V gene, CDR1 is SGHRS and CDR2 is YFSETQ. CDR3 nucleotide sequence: TGCGCCAGCAGCCCCTCCGTAGGGTCGGGAGATACGCAGTATTTT. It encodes CASSPSVGSGDTQYF.

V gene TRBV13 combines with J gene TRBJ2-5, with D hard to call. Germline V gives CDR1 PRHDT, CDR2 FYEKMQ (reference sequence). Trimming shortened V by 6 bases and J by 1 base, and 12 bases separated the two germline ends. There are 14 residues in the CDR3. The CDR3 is CASRQLDLQETQYF. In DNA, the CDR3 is TGTGCCAGCAGGCAGTTGGACCTCCAAGAGACCCAGTACTTC.

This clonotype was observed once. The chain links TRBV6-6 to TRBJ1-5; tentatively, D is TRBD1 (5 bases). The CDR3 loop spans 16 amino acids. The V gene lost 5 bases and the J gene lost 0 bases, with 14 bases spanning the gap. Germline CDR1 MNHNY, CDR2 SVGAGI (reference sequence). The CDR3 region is CASSTGKGTSNQPQHF. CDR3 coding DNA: TGTGCCAGCAGTACTGGTAAAGGGACTAGCAATCAGCCCCAGCATTTT.

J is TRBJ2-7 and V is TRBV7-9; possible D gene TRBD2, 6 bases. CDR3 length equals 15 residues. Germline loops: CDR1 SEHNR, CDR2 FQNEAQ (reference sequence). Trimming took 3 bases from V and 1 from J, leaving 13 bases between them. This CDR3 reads CASSFINGGSYEQYF. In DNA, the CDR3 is TGTGCCAGCAGCTTTATTAACGGGGGATCCTACGAGCAGTACTTC.